Reported below is one T cell receptor (beta chain). The data derive from a study of naive and memory T cell subsets. The beta constant-region primer was an equimolar mix of two oligonucleotides covering TRBC1 and TRBC2. Nested alpha and beta constant-region primers with the SP2 primer drove four PCR rounds on ligated cDNA. TCRdb re-called the UMI-ligation and nested PCR reads with MiXCR, one entry per CDR3 protein. The sample shows about 120,000 distinct CDR3 sequences, 35% to 40% of them seen only once. CDR1 and CDR2 (germline): SEHNR, FQNEAQ (reference sequence). The CDR3 sequence is 16 residues long. V lost 1 base and J lost 2, with 13 bases in between.

The J gene is TRBJ2-3, the V gene TRBV7-9; D gene ambiguous. The specimen sequenced was central memory CD4+ T cells from blood. This TCR was sampled from a human donor in good health. The CDR3 loop reads CASSLGSELITDTQYF. CDR3 coding DNA: TGTGCCAGCAGCTTAGGAAGCGAGCTGATCACAGATACGCAGTATTTT.